One and the same sample provided the 15 T cell receptor beta chains below, sequenced in a study of shared clonotypes between healthy human individuals. Data came from immunoSEQ multiplex PCR; TCRdb stores just in-frame clones and leaves some out. Among around 1,900,000 clones listed, 85% to 95% were seen once. Naive CD8 cells were CD45RO-negative, positively selected for CCR7, excluding terminally differentiated effector memory CD45RA+ cells. The sample consisted of naive CD8+ T cells from PBMCs. All receptors derive from a man aged 18-30 years in good health. Some clones in this sample may be carry-over from other donors' samples.

The J gene is TRBJ2-1, the V gene TRBV7-9, with D maybe TRBD1 (5 bases). Germline V gives CDR1 SEHNR, CDR2 FQNEAQ (reference sequence). Deletions cut 3 bases from V and 4 bases from J, with 13 bases between. The CDR3 is 15 amino acids. CDR3 protein: CASSFLGALYNEQFF. In DNA, the CDR3 is TGTGCCAGCAGCTTCTTAGGGGCCCTATACAATGAGCAGTTCTTC.

The chain employs TRBV11-3 and TRBJ2-5, with D maybe TRBD2 (5 bases). From germline, CDR1 is SGHNT and CDR2 YENEEA. CDR3 length: 13 residues. Trimming took 5 bases from V and 5 from J, leaving 12 bases between them. This chain's CDR3 is CASSLLRRETQYF. The CDR3 DNA reads TGTGCCAGCAGCCTGCTTAGGAGGGAGACCCAGTACTTC. The whole variable domain, filled in from reference TRBV11-3 and TRBJ2-5, reads EAGVVQSPRYKIIEKKQPVAFWCNPISGHNTLYWYLQNLGQGPELLIRYENEEAVDDSQLPKDRFSAERLKGVDSTLKIQPAELGDSAVYLCASSLLRRETQYFGPGTRLLVL.

This clone was seen a single time. The germline gene is not matched at one end of the junction; a read error may be the cause. The V call is TRBV4-1, the J call TRBJ2-1; D unclear. The germline V gene has CDR1 MGHRA and CDR2 YSYEKL. The CDR3 spans 13 residues. In DNA, the CDR3 is TGCGCCAGCAGCCACACCGCTGAGGCGCCACGTCTCTTC. Translated: CASSHTAEAPRLF.

The rearrangement joins TRBV7-9 to TRBJ2-1, with 8 bases identical to TRBD2. This CDR3 has 15 residues. V dropped 5 bases and J dropped 5; count of bases not matched to a gene: 8. CDR1 and CDR2 from the germline V gene are SEHNR and FQNEAQ (reference sequence). The CDR3, as DNA: TGTGCCAGCAGCGGACGAGCGGGAGTTAACAATGAGCAGTTCTTC. It yields the protein CASSGRAGVNNEQFF.

V gene TRBV6-6 combines with J gene TRBJ2-5; D is perhaps TRBD1 (6 bases). The CDR3 is made up of 14 amino acids. With 6 bases removed from V and 4 bases from J, the gap between germline ends came to 15 bases. Per germline, CDR1 MNHNY and CDR2 SVGAGI (reference sequence). As DNA, the CDR3 is TGTGCCAGCAGCCCCACCCTAGGGGGAGAGACCCAGTACTTC. Protein: CASSPTLGGETQYF.

CDR3 DNA: TGCAGCGTTTACAGGGAGTCGACAGATACGCAGTATTTT. It translates to CSVYRESTDTQYF. The genes are TRBV29-1 and TRBJ2-3; D is possibly TRBD1 (6 bases). V shed 5 bases and J shed 3 bases, with 12 bases lying between them. CDR1 is SQVTM, CDR2 ANQGSEA, per germline. The CDR3 length is 13 residues.

V is TRBV12-1 and J is TRBJ2-5. TRBV12-1 is reported as a pseudogene. The CDR3 covers 17 residues. The CDR3 loop reads CASSSPSGRPIPETQYF. The CDR3 bases are TGTGCCAGCAGCTCTCCTTCGGGACGGCCAATTCCAGAGACCCAGTACTTC.

This chain joins TRBV9 and TRBJ1-1; D gene unclear. Trimming took 3 bases from V and 5 from J, leaving 11 bases between them. The CDR3 runs to 13 residues. Germline V gives CDR1 SGDLS, CDR2 YYNGEE. CDR3 protein: CASSGGSRTEAFF. CDR3 nucleotide sequence: TGTGCCAGCAGCGGAGGGAGTCGGACTGAAGCTTTCTTT. The variable domain in full, completed from reference TRBV9 and TRBJ1-1, reads DSGVTQTPKHLITATGQRVTLRCSPRSGDLSVYWYQQSLDQGLQFLIQYYNGEERAKGNILERFSAQQFPDLHSELNLSSLELGDSALYFCASSGGSRTEAFFGQGTRLTVV.

The chain combines TRBV6-1 with TRBJ2-4; unclear D gene. This CDR3 region has 14 residues. CDR1 MNHNS and CDR2 SASEGT come from the germline V gene. V was shortened by 3 bases and J by 0 bases, with 6 bases between the two germline ends. This CDR3 is CASSDRVAKNIQYF. The CDR3 DNA sequence: TGTGCCAGCAGTGACAGAGTAGCCAAAAACATTCAGTACTTC.

The chain joins TRBV29-1 to TRBJ2-3; D is uncertain. This CDR3 is 15 amino acids long. V lost 3 bases and J 2 bases, leaving 15 bases between the germline ends. In germline, CDR1 is SQVTM, CDR2 ANQGSEA. The DNA for the CDR3 is TGCAGCGTTGACCACCCCGACACTATCACAGATACGCAGTATTTT. This codes for CSVDHPDTITDTQYF.

The genes are TRBV28 and TRBJ2-5, with 9 nucleotides matching TRBD2. Gene TRBJ2-7 matches the end of the DNA better, so the J call may be wrong. The CDR3 runs to 15 residues. CDR1 is MDHEN and CDR2 is SYDVKM in the germline V gene. The CDR3: CAIAEGLAGPYEQYF. CDR3 sequence (DNA): TGTGCCATCGCCGAGGGGCTAGCGGGACCCTACGAGCAGTACTTC.

This rearrangement joins TRBV18 to TRBJ2-2, with D unresolved. Trimming removed 0 bases at V and 0 bases at J, with 8 bases between. The germline V gene has CDR1 KGHSH and CDR2 LQKENI. This CDR3 region has 16 residues. The CDR3 region has the DNA TGTGCCAGCTCACCACCTGCAAGGGCGAACACCGGGGAGCTGTTTTTT. Residues: CASSPPARANTGELFF.

This sequence joins TRBV2 and TRBJ2-6, with TRBD2 identical over 7 bases. The germline V gene encodes CDR1 SNHLY and CDR2 FYNNEI. With V trimmed by 8 bases and J by 0 bases, 4 bases remained unmatched. This CDR3 contains 15 residues. The CDR3, as DNA: TGTGCCAGCCTGGGGGGGAGCTCTGGGGCCAACGTCCTGACTTTC. It encodes CASLGGSSGANVLTF. The full variable domain, its missing parts supplied by reference TRBV2 and TRBJ2-6, is EPEVTQTPSHQVTQMGQEVILRCVPISNHLYFYWYRQILGQKVEFLVSFYNNEISEKSEIFDDQFSVERPDGSNFTLKIRSTKLEDSAMYFCASLGGSSGANVLTFGAGSRLTVL.

The chain is built from TRBV27 and TRBJ2-7, with no clear D. The length of the CDR3 is 13 residues. Germline assignment: CDR1 MNHEY and CDR2 SMNVEV (reference sequence). V was trimmed by 5 bases and J by 5 bases, leaving 13 bases between them. DNA of the CDR3: TGTGCCAGCAGTAGCGCCGGGCCGGACGAGCAGTACTTC. Its translation is CASSSAGPDEQYF.

V usage is TRBV29-1 and J usage is TRBJ2-1, with D tentatively TRBD1 (5 bases). V gave up 7 bases and J gave up 3 bases, with 19 bases separating them. The CDR3 loop spans 15 amino acids. The V gene's germline CDR1 is SQVTM and CDR2 ANQGSEA. The DNA for the CDR3 is TGCAGCGCAACATTGAGAGGCAGGGTCTACAATGAGCAGTTCTTC. Translating gives CSATLRGRVYNEQFF.